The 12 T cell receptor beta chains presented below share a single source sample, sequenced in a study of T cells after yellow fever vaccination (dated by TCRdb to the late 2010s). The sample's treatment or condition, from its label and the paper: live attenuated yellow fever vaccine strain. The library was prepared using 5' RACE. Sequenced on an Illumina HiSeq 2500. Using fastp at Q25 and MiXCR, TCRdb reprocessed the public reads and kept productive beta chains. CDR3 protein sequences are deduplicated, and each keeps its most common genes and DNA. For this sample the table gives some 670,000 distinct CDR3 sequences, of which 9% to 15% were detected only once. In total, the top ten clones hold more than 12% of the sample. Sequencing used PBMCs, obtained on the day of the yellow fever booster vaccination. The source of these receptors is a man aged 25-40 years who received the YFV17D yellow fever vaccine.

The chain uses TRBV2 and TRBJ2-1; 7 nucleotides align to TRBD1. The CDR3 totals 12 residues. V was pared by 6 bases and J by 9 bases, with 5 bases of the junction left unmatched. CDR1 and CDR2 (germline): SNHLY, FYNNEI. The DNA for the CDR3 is TGTGCCAGCAGAGGACAGGCCAGTGAGCAGTTCTTC. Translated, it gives CASRGQASEQFF.

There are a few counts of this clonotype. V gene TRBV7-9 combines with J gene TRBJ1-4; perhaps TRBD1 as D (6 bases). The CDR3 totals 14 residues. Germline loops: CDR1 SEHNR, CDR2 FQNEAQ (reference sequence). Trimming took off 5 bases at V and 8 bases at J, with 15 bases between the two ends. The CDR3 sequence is CASSVEGGWEKLFF. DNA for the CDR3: TGTGCCAGCAGCGTCGAAGGGGGTTGGGAAAAACTGTTTTTT.

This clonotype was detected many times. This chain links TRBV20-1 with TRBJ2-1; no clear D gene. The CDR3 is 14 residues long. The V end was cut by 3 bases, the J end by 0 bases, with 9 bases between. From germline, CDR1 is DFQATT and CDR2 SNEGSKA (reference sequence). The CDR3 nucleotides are TGCAGTGCTAGGCTGGGAAGCTCCTACAATGAGCAGTTCTTC. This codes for CSARLGSSYNEQFF.

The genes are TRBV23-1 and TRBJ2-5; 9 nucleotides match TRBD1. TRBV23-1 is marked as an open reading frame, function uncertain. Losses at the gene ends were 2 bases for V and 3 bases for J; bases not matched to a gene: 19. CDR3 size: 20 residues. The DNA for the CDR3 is TGCGCCAGCAGTCAACCAGACCGGACAGGGGAACAAGCACCGGAAGAGACCCAGTACTTC. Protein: CASSQPDRTGEQAPEETQYF.

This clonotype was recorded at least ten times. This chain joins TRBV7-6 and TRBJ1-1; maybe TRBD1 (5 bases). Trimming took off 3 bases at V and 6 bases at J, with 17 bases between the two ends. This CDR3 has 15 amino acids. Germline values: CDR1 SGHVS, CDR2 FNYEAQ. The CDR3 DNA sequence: TGTGCCAGCAGCTTGCAGGGACTTTCCTTAGCTGAAGCTTTCTTT. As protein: CASSLQGLSLAEAFF.

CDR3 in amino acids: CASSEPREATNEKLFF. The CDR3 bases are TGTGCCAGCTCTGAGCCCAGGGAGGCAACTAATGAAAAACTGTTTTTT. The genes are TRBV7-2 and TRBJ1-4; D possibly corresponds to TRBD1 (5 bases). V dropped 8 bases and J dropped 0 bases, with 16 bases sitting between them. Germline loops: CDR1 SGHTA, CDR2 FQGNSA. The CDR3 sequence is 16 residues long.

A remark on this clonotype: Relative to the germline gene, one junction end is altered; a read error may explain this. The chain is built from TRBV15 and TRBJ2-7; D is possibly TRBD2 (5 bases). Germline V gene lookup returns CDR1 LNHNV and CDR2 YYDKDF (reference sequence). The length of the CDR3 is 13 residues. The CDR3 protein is CATLDGERTEHYF. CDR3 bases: TGTGCCACCCTCGACGGGGAGAGGACCGAGCATTACTTC.

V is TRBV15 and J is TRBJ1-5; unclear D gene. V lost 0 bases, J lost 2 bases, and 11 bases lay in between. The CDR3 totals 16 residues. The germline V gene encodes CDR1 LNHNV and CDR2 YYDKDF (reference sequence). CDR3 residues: CATSRDRRSRNQPQHF. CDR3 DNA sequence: TGTGCCACCAGCAGAGATAGAAGGTCCCGCAATCAGCCCCAGCATTTT.

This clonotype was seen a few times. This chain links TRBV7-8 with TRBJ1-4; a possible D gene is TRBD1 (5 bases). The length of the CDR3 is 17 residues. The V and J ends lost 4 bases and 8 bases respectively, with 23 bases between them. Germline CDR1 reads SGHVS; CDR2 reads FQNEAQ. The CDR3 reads CASSSPDLTALKEKLFF. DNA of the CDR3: TGTGCCAGCAGCTCCCCCGACCTGACAGCCCTAAAGGAAAAACTGTTTTTT.

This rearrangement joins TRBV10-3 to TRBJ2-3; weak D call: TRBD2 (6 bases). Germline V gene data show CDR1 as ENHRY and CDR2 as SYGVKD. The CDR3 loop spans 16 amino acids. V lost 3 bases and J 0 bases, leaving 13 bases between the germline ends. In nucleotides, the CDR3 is TGTGCCATCAGTGACCCCAGCGGGCCTAGCACAGATACGCAGTATTTT. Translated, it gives CAISDPSGPSTDTQYF.

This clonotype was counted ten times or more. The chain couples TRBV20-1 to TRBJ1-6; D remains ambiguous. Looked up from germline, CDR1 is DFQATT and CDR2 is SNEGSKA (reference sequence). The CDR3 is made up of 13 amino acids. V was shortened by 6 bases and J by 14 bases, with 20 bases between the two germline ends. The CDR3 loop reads CSANPVRVGSLHF. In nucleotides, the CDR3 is TGCAGTGCCAACCCCGTTCGAGTGGGGTCCCTCCACTTT.

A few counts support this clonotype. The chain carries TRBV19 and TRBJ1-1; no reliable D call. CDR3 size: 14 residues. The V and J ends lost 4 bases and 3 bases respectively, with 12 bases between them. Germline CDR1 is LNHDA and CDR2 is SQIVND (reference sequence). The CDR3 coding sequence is TGTGCCAGTAGTAAATCCATAAAGGACACTGAAGCTTTCTTT. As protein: CASSKSIKDTEAFF. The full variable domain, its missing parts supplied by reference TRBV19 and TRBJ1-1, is DGGITQSPKYLFRKEGQNVTLSCEQNLNHDAMYWYRQDPGQGLRLIYYSQIVNDFQKGDIAEGYSVSREKKESFPLTVTSAQKNPTAFYLCASSKSIKDTEAFFGQGTRLTVV.